This entry describes one T cell receptor (beta chain). This clonotype came up a few times. It has no known antigen specificity. No much larger clonotype is one base removed from it; base qualities were not supplied. This record comes from a study of regulatory T cells in long-lasting Graves disease (dated by TCRdb to the early 2020s). Study-level background: To count as having persistent Graves' disease, a patient had to have received antithyroid drug treatment for over 5 years with TSH receptor autoantibodies remaining persistently positive. The study took place in China and was registered as a clinical trial. Antithyroid drugs had been taken for approximately 9.7 years on average by persistent Graves' disease patients in the clinical cohort. Patients with persistent Graves' disease were compared with patients with newly diagnosed Graves' disease using TCR sequencing and RNA sequencing of peripheral blood. A total of roughly 33 samples were covered by TCR sequencing, comprising some 13 persistent and roughly 20 newly diagnosed Graves' disease patients.

The V end loses 2 bases and the J end loses 3 bases, and a stretch of 13 bases separates them. From its cysteine to its phenylalanine, the CDR3 spans 16 amino acids. Left in the record is the CDR3 DNA by itself, 48 bases read in frame from the first base. Based on the germline V gene, the CDR1 and CDR2 sequences are MNHEY and SVGAGI. Library prep was done by multiplex PCR. Data came from an Illumina HiSeq 4000. CDR3 regions were amplified by Arm-PCR with iRepertoire HTBI primers to construct TCR beta libraries. PCR products were gel purified before sequencing. Concerning the study's data processing: Gene usage analysis of CDR3 amino acid clonotypes used the 60 to 80 TRBV and 14 to 15 TRBJ segments found across samples. Filtered high-quality paired reads were merged into contigs using COPE and FqMerger. BLAST was used to align contigs to IMGT TRBV, TRBD and TRBJ reference genes, and CDR3 was defined according to IMGT. Any clonotype with a frequency above 0.1% was classified as a highly expanded clone. Shannon entropy served as the measure of repertoire diversity, while the Gini coefficient captured V-J evenness. A clonotype found in more than one individual was treated as public. TCRdb's own reprocessing of the public reads used fastp at Q25 and MiXCR and kept productive beta chains. CDR3 protein duplicates are merged, each entry listing the most common genes and DNA. TCRdb, rather than the study authors, made the V and J calls. This sample comprises about 460,000 distinct CDR3 sequences, about 20% of them detected only once. The top ten hold less than 15% of the sample.

Explained via the paper, the time point label denotes: persistent/refractory GD, antithyroid drugs over 5 years with positive TRAb. For both TCR sequencing and RNA sequencing, RNA was extracted from PBMCs in TRIzol. The diagnosis of Graves' disease was made according to American Thyroid Association guidelines. The patients came from an endocrinology department in Xi'an, China. Each patient gave approximately 9.7 milliliters of peripheral blood, collected in an EDTA anticoagulant tube. Ficoll Paque Plus density gradient separation was used to isolate PBMCs, and no further T cell sorting was performed. An Agilent 2100 Bioanalyzer and agarose gel were used to check RNA quality, and a NanoDrop 2000 was used to measure RNA concentration. What the authors observed across the whole study: A larger number of public clonotypes was shared among persistent patients (over 2,500) than among newly diagnosed patients (approximately 930). The authors acknowledged the small sample size as a limitation that may reduce accuracy. Sequencing and analysis were limited to the TCR beta chain. Lower TCR Shannon entropy and fewer highly expanded clones were observed in persistent Graves' disease patients than in newly diagnosed patients, which suggested clonal expansion. Only peripheral blood was studied, because thyroid tissue, the primary lesion, was inaccessible. TRBV28, TRBJ1-2 and TRBJ2-5 were preferentially used in persistent disease, while TRBV20-1 and TRBJ2-1 were favored in newly diagnosed disease.

The chain uses TRBV6-5 and TRBJ1-4, with the D gene uncertain. The starting material was peripheral blood mononuclear cells (PBMCs), obtained when the disease was refractory, from a patient treated with antithyroid drugs. This TCR was recovered from a female donor with Graves disease. The DNA is TGTGCCAGCAGTTACGCAAGCGGGGTAGCTAATGAAAAACTGTTTTTT. It is translated as CASSYASGVANEKLFF.